This TCR beta chain was profiled in a study of neurological immune-mediated disorders (dated by TCRdb to the late 2010s). With respect to the entire study: Among the 35 or so multiple sclerosis patients, around 30 had relapsing-remitting MS and 3 had secondary progressive MS. Peripheral blood TCR-beta repertoires from HTLV-I-associated myelopathy (HAM/TSP) patients, multiple sclerosis patients and healthy controls were compared by UMI-based sequencing. The 95 to 120 TCR-beta libraries included longitudinal samples, technical triplicates and paired sorted CD4+ and CD8+ T-cell subsets alongside PBMC samples. The cohort included approximately 70 subjects: approximately 14 with HAM/TSP, roughly 34 with multiple sclerosis, and about 20 healthy controls. What the study reported, not specific to this receptor: Across subjects, expanded clones never shared an identical CDR3 amino acid sequence, which suggests that the TCR-beta repertoires in every group were private. No clinical or MRI features were associated with the MS cluster, and the authors said that larger cohorts are needed. Phylogenetic analysis grouped repertoires from 18 of 34 MS patients into a cluster of related CDR3 sequences, suggesting a possible repertoire-level signature. TCR clonal expansion was greatest in HAM/TSP patients and smallest in MS patients, who ranked below even healthy controls.

The CDR3 starts with the cysteine, ends with the phenylalanine, and has 15 residues. CDR3 DNA is the only sequence kept; it has 45 bases, read in frame from the first base. Looking up the germline V gene (reference sequence) yields CDR1 SGHNT and CDR2 YYREEE. The trim is 3 bases for V and 4 bases for J, with a gap of 16 bases between the germline ends. To synthesize cDNA, template-switch 5'RACE was performed with a primer carrying a 10-nucleotide random unique molecular identifier so that each TCR transcript was tagged. Every sequencing run yielded over 170 million TCR-beta sequences covering 15-18 subjects. Total RNA was extracted with the RNeasy kit. TCR-beta VDJ regions were amplified with primers for the TCR constant region and the 5'RACE anchor, using the KAPA Real-time Library Amplification kit. Sample indexes and Illumina adaptors were added in a first PCR, after which library yield was increased in a second PCR. After Ampure bead purification, the roughly 650 bp TCR product was size-selected on a 2% E-gel SizeSelection system. Library quality was checked on a Bioanalyzer, concentration was measured with Qubit, and libraries were quantified with the Kapa Library Quantification kit before pooling. Libraries were sequenced paired-end 2 x 150 bp on an Illumina HiSeq 2500. To increase sequence diversity, about 25-31% phiX was spiked into each library pool. Concerning the study's data processing: The quality-filtered reads were processed with the UMI-based MiGEC pipeline, whose error correction step removed more than 75% of the raw TCR sequences. IMGT germline references were used for alignment of VDJ genes, and clonotypes were defined by a unique CDR3 amino acid sequence together with V-J genes. VDJtools evaluated clonal expansion, Shannon diversity and CDR3 relatedness (CalcPairwiseDistances, ClusterSamples); CLCbio workbench built phylogenetic trees. A clone was classed as expanded if it had 8 or more unique UMIs, a cutoff based on coefficient-of-variation modelling across technical triplicates. TCRdb passed the public sequencing reads through fastp at Q25 and MiXCR, retaining productive beta sequences. Each entry is one CDR3 protein sequence, shown with its most common DNA and genes. The V and J calls and clone size are TCRdb's, not the authors'. This sample has 55,000 to 70,000 distinct CDR3 sequences in its table, and around 3% of those were observed once. Of the sample, under 6.5% is held by the ten largest clones.

Unsorted PBMC libraries were generated from 2 million PBMCs stored in RNAlater at -80 °C until RNA extraction. The multiple sclerosis patients were enrolled in a US clinical protocol that evaluated disease progression with magnetic resonance imaging. Peripheral blood was subjected to Ficoll-Hypaque density gradient centrifugation to isolate PBMCs, which were then cryopreserved in liquid nitrogen. This clonotype showed up many times. Its antigen remains unidentified. The input lacks base qualities; no much larger clone sits a single base away. The receptor was derived from a woman aged 50 to 65 with multiple sclerosis. The material sequenced was PBMCs. The chain is assembled from TRBV5-4 and TRBJ1-2; TRBD1 could be the D gene, as 6 bases match. The nucleotides read TGTGCCAGCAGCTCACGGGGGGCAGGGCGCTATGGCTACACCTTC. It specifies CASSSRGAGRYGYTF. This CDR3, with the reference TRBV5-4 and TRBJ1-2 proteins standing in past its ends, gives the full variable domain ETGVTQSPTHLIKTRGQQVTLRCSSQSGHNTVSWYQQALGQGPQFIFQYYREEENGRGNFPPRFSGLQFPNYSSELNVNALELDDSALYLCASSSRGAGRYGYTFGSGTRLTVV.